Listed below are T cell receptor beta chains from one sample, sequenced in a study of OX40 agonist ivuxolimab in advanced cancers. Method: immunoSEQ multiplex PCR; TCRdb's copy keeps in-frame clones and lacks some. The sample consists of tens of thousands of clones, about 89% of them appearing once. The sample here was CD4+ or CD8+ T cells sorted from blood, taken in a trial of the OX40 agonist ivuxolimab. These receptors were collected from an adult with an advanced solid tumor such as melanoma, head and neck, liver or kidney cancer. Both conserved end residues are part of each CDR3. A D gene is named only where the DNA matches it firmly. Part of the rows lack a size; the others show once, few, many or a class for expanded clones.

size | D | J | V | DNA | CDR3
NA | NA | TRBJ1-1 | TRBV6-5 | TGTGCCAGCAGTTACTCCGTTGTCGACGGGTATGAAGCTTTCTTT | CASSYSVVDGYEAFF
NA | NA | TRBJ2-3 | TRBV11-3 | TGTGCCAGCAGCTTAGTGGCCAGTTCAGATACGCAGTATTTT | CASSLVASSDTQYF
NA | TRBD1 | TRBJ2-2 | TRBV5-6 | TGTGCCAGCAGCTTCCGGGACAGGGGGGCCGGGGAGCTGTTTTTT | CASSFRDRGAGELFF
NA | TRBD2 | TRBJ2-1 | TRBV27 | TGTGCCAGCAGTTTATCCCCCCAGCGGGGGGCTACTTACAATGAGCAGTTCTTC | CASSLSPQRGATYNEQFF
NA | TRBD2 | TRBJ2-2 | TRBV2 | TGTGCCAGCACATGGGGGACTAGAGGCACCGGGGAGCTGTTTTTT | CASTWGTRGTGELFF
NA | NA | TRBJ2-7 | TRBV18 | TGTGCCAGCTCACCTAGGGTGGAGGGGGCCTACGAGCAGTACTTC | CASSPRVEGAYEQYF
NA | TRBD1 | TRBJ2-7 | TRBV28 | TGTGCCGTCAGCCCGGGACAGGGGCCGCACGAGCAGTACTTC | CAVSPGQGPHEQYF
NA | NA | TRBJ2-7 | TRBV10-3 | TGTGCCATCAGTAACAGGGTCTCCTACGAGCAGTACTTC | CAISNRVSYEQYF
NA | TRBD2 | TRBJ2-5 | TRBV7-3 | TGTGCCAGCAGCCCTCTAGCGGGGGTTACGGAGACCCAGTACTTC | CASSPLAGVTETQYF
NA | TRBD1 | TRBJ1-2 | TRBV6-5 | TGTGCCAGCAGTTCCCTTCCCTTCGACAGGGGAAATGGCTACACCTTC | CASSSLPFDRGNGYTF
NA | NA | TRBJ1-6 | TRBV20-1 | TGCAGTGCTAGGTATAATTCACCCCTCCACTTT | CSARYNSPLHF
NA | NA | TRBJ2-6 | TRBV5-1 | TGCGCCAGCAGCTCGACTACCCGGGGGGCCTCTGGGGCCAACGTCCTGACTTTC | CASSSTTRGASGANVLTF
NA | NA | TRBJ2-1 | TRBV6-5 | TGTGCCAGCAGTTTTAACGGGAGATACAATGAGCAGTTCTTC | CASSFNGRYNEQFF
NA | NA | TRBJ1-2 | TRBV6-4 | TGTGCCAGCAGTGACCAACCAGGGGCTAGGTATGGCTACACCTTC | CASSDQPGARYGYTF
NA | TRBD2 | TRBJ2-3 | TRBV11-3 | TGTGCCAGCAGCTTAGATAGCGGGGGGGCCGATACGCAGTATTTT | CASSLDSGGADTQYF
NA | TRBD1 | TRBJ2-1 | TRBV7-8 | TGTGCCAGCAGATACGACAGGGGGGAGTACAATGAGCAGTTCTTC | CASRYDRGEYNEQFF
once | NA | TRBJ2-7 | TRBV5-6 | TGTGCCAGCAGCTTGGTGAGTCCCACAAGCGAGCAGTACTTC | CASSLVSPTSEQYF
NA | TRBD1 | TRBJ2-1 | TRBV11-2 | TGTGCCAGCAGCTCCGCTGTGGGACAGGGCATAGATGAGCAGTTCTTC | CASSSAVGQGIDEQFF
NA | TRBD2 | TRBJ2-1 | TRBV6-1 | TGTGCCAGCCCCAGCGGGGCGGTTTACAATGAGCAGTTCTTC | CASPSGAVYNEQFF
once | NA | TRBJ2-2 | TRBV6-5 | TGTGCCAGCAGTTACGACCCAGGGGTCGGCGCCGGGGAGCTGTTTTTT | CASSYDPGVGAGELFF
NA | TRBD1 | TRBJ2-2 | TRBV11-2 | TGTGCCAGCAGCCCCGGACAGGGGAGGGCCGGGGAGCTGTTTTTT | CASSPGQGRAGELFF
NA | TRBD1 | TRBJ1-3 | TRBV2 | TGTGCCAGCACCAGTGCAATGGGGGGACAGGTTTTGGACGGAAACACCATATATTTT | CASTSAMGGQVLDGNTIYF
NA | TRBD1 | TRBJ2-7 | TRBV11-3 | TGTGCCAGCAGCTCCAGGACAGGGCCCTCCTACGAGCAGTACTTC | CASSSRTGPSYEQYF